The rows below give T cell receptor beta chains drawn from one sample of a study of cytomegalovirus exposure and HLA in healthy donors. Here immunoSEQ multiplex PCR was the method, and the copy in TCRdb shows in-frame clones only, minus some. This sample has over 150,000 clones, with approximately 86% found just once. The sequenced sample was PBMCs. The receptor set was obtained from a man younger than 30 in good health and CMV-seropositive. The CDR3 runs from the conserved cysteine through the conserved F or W. The D gene is left open where the match is weak. Rows may omit the clone size; those that give it use once, few, many or a size class.

D gene	J gene	clone size	V gene	CDR3 protein	CDR3 DNA
TRBD1	TRBJ2-3	few	TRBV7-9	CASRDRGDTQYF	TGTGCCAGCAGAGACAGGGGAGATACGCAGTATTTT
TRBD1	TRBJ1-5	NA	TRBV5-1	CASSFGSDRVPVRNQHF	TGCGCCAGCAGCTTCGGATCGGACAGGGTTCCGGTTCGGAACCAGCATTTT
TRBD1	TRBJ1-1	NA	TRBV6-6	CASSPRQGVDTEAFF	TGTGCCAGCAGTCCCCGACAGGGGGTGGACACTGAAGCTTTCTTT
TRBD1	TRBJ1-2	NA	TRBV7-2	CASSPDRRVLYGYTF	TGTGCCAGCAGCCCGGACAGGCGCGTCCTCTATGGCTACACCTTC
NA	TRBJ1-3	NA	TRBV4-3	CASSQVNSRISGNTIYF	TGCGCCAGCAGCCAAGTCAATAGCCGGATCTCTGGAAACACCATATATTTT
NA	TRBJ1-5	NA	TRBV6-1	CASRARNQPQHF	TGTGCCAGCAGGGCCCGCAATCAGCCCCAGCATTTT
TRBD2	TRBJ2-7	once	TRBV27	CASSLFPSGAPYEQYF	TGTGCCAGCAGTTTATTTCCTAGCGGGGCCCCCTACGAGCAGTACTTC
TRBD2	TRBJ2-3	NA	TRBV5-1	CASSLGDYKDTQYF	TGCGCCAGCAGCTTGGGGGACTATAAGGATACGCAGTATTTT
TRBD2	TRBJ2-3	NA	TRBV10-3	CATQAGSTDTQYF	TGTGCCACACAAGCGGGAAGCACAGATACGCAGTATTTT
TRBD2	TRBJ2-3	NA	TRBV7-9	CASSLQFGGGRLSTDTQYF	TGTGCCAGCAGCTTACAATTCGGCGGCGGGAGGCTGAGCACAGATACGCAGTATTTT